This passage covers 8 T cell receptor beta chains from one sample sequenced in a study of shared clonotypes between healthy human individuals. Generated by immunoSEQ multiplex PCR, the TCRdb table keeps only in-frame clones and is missing some. The repertoire includes about 990,000 clones, about four fifths of them detected once, and around 0.6% sits in the top ten. Material: memory CD4+ T cells from PBMCs. Subset indicated: CD45RA-negative fraction. Receptors were obtained from a man aged 18-30 years in good health. Some clones in this sample may be carry-over from other donors' samples.

The V call is TRBV2, the J call TRBJ2-1; TRBD2 is a possible D gene (6 bases). This CDR3 has 15 residues. V lost 7 bases, J lost 0 bases, and 13 bases lay in between. CDR1 is SNHLY, CDR2 FYNNEI, per germline. CDR3: CASNPNSGSYNEQFF. The CDR3 nucleotides read TGTGCCAGCAATCCCAATAGCGGCTCCTACAATGAGCAGTTCTTC.

The chain joins TRBV4-3 to TRBJ2-7, with TRBD1 matching 8 bases. Germline V lookup: CDR1 LGHNA, CDR2 YSLEER. V was pared by 0 bases and J by 7 bases, with 11 bases of the junction left unmatched. CDR3 length: 16 residues. In DNA, the CDR3 is TGCGCCAGCAGCCAAGATATTGGTCGACAGGGGTTGGAGCAGTACTTC. This encodes CASSQDIGRQGLEQYF.

V usage is TRBV15 and J usage is TRBJ1-2; D ambiguous. The V gene lost 0 bases and the J gene lost 3 bases, with 14 bases spanning the gap. The CDR3 loop spans 16 amino acids. Germline lookup yields CDR1 LNHNV and CDR2 YYDKDF (reference sequence). CDR3 protein: CATSRDRPRADYGYTF. CDR3 bases: TGTGCCACCAGCAGAGACCGCCCGCGGGCAGACTATGGCTACACCTTC.

The V call is TRBV4-1, the J call TRBJ2-2, with 9 bases that match TRBD1. The CDR3 has 16 amino acids. Germline assignment: CDR1 MGHRA and CDR2 YSYEKL. J was trimmed by 3 bases and V by 4 bases; bases with no gene match: 6. DNA for the CDR3: TGCGCCAGCAGCCGAGTTGGGGACAGGGACACCGGGGAGCTGTTTTTT. It codes for CASSRVGDRDTGELFF.

Regarding this clone: A much larger clone differs by one base, so this may be a read error. DNA for the CDR3: TGCAGCGTTGAAGGGAAGGGCACTAACTATGGCTACACCTTC. Its protein is CSVEGKGTNYGYTF. V is TRBV29-1 and J is TRBJ1-2; D is unresolved. From germline, CDR1 is SQVTM and CDR2 ANQGSEA. This CDR3 is built from 14 residues. Trimming shortened V by 1 base and J by 0 bases, and 9 bases separated the two germline ends. Filled out from reference TRBV29-1 and TRBJ1-2, the complete variable domain reads SAVISQKPSRDICQRGTSLTIQCQVDSQVTMMFWYRQQPGQSLTLIATANQGSEATYESGFVIDKFPISRPNLTFSTLTVSNMSPEDSSIYLCSVEGKGTNYGYTFGSGTRLTVV.

Many counts were recorded for this clone. The chain couples TRBV7-6 to TRBJ2-5; D is possibly TRBD2 (6 bases). CDR3 length: 15 amino acids. V was clipped by 5 bases and J by 1 base, with 14 bases between them. Germline lookup yields CDR1 SGHVS and CDR2 FNYEAQ. The CDR3 sequence: CASSGGPSGQETQYF. For the CDR3, the DNA is TGTGCCAGCAGCGGAGGGCCCTCAGGCCAAGAGACCCAGTACTTC.

This chain uses TRBV5-1 with TRBJ2-5; D ambiguous. The germline V and J ends were trimmed by 7 bases and 1 base, with 8 bases remaining between them. The CDR3 runs 12 residues. From germline, CDR1 is SGHRS and CDR2 YFSETQ. The CDR3 coding sequence is TGCGCCAGCGCCTACAGCCAAGAGACCCAGTACTTC. This translates into CASAYSQETQYF.

The chain recombines TRBV4-1 with TRBJ1-4, with D unclear. Trimming stripped 5 bases from V and 0 bases from J, with 7 bases between. The CDR3 is made up of 14 amino acids. Germline-derived CDR1 and CDR2 are MGHRA and YSYEKL. The CDR3 loop reads CASSVRTTNEKLFF. The CDR3 DNA is TGCGCCAGCAGCGTACGGACAACTAATGAAAAACTGTTTTTT.